The next 26 T cell receptor beta chains were all read from a single sample in a study of blood T cells in healthy people across ages. Combining a sample-barcoded 5' primer with a J-beta primer mix, a second PCR ran for roughly 7 to 12 cycles. One entry per CDR3 protein, called by TCRdb with MiXCR from the 5' RACE reads. The table includes 980,000 or so distinct CDR3 sequences, approximately 49% detected once. Sample: blood. The source is a man aged 25 to 40 in good health.

This clonotype was counted once. CDR3 DNA sequence: TGTGCCAGCAGCCAACTATCAGCCGTGGGTCTAAACACCGGGGAGCTGTTTTTT. Its translation: CASSQLSAVGLNTGELFF. The rearrangement uses TRBV4-2 and TRBJ2-2; D gene uncertain. Per the germline V gene, CDR1 is LGHNA and CDR2 is YNFKEQ. The CDR3 extends over 18 amino acids. Trimming took 2 bases from V and 2 from J, leaving 18 bases between them.

The CDR3 DNA sequence: TGTGCCAGCAGCTTAGCCAGGGGCCTTAGCTCCTACGAGCAGTACTTC. Translating it yields CASSLARGLSSYEQYF. The chain has TRBV7-2 and TRBJ2-7, with TRBD1 as a possible D gene (6 bases). CDR1 and CDR2 from the germline V gene are SGHTA and FQGNSA. The germline V and J ends were trimmed by 0 bases and 0 bases, with 12 bases remaining between them. The CDR3 has 16 amino acids.

This clonotype was seen a few times. The genes are TRBV7-9 and TRBJ2-6, with D possibly being TRBD1 (6 bases). The germline gives CDR1 SEHNR, CDR2 FQNEAQ (reference sequence). Trimming removed 4 bases from V and 11 bases from J, with 18 bases in between. CDR3 length equals 15 residues. For the CDR3, the DNA is TGTGCCAGCAGCTCCCGGGACAAATTTGAGTACGTCCTGACTTTC. It specifies CASSSRDKFEYVLTF.

As for this clonotype: A junction end diverges from the germline sequence, so it may reflect a read error. V is TRBV9 and J is TRBJ2-1; TRBD2 matches at 10 bases. The CDR3 loop spans 15 amino acids. Looked up from germline, CDR1 is SGDLS and CDR2 is YYNGEE. CDR3 sequence (DNA): TGTGCCTGCAGCGTTAGCGGGGGGCAATACAATGAGCAGTTCTTC. Its translation is CACSVSGGQYNEQFF.

This clonotype was found many times. The V gene is TRBV20-1, the J gene TRBJ1-1, with TRBD1 matching over 8 bases. In germline, CDR1 is DFQATT, CDR2 SNEGSKA (reference sequence). This CDR3 contains 13 residues. Trimming at V came to 3 bases and at J to 6 bases, leaving 6 bases not matched to a gene. The CDR3 loop is CSASRGQVAEAFF. CDR3 DNA: TGCAGTGCTAGCCGGGGACAGGTCGCTGAAGCTTTCTTT.

This clonotype was counted a single time. The chain couples TRBV20-1 to TRBJ1-6; D is uncertain. In germline, CDR1 is DFQATT, CDR2 SNEGSKA (reference sequence). Trimming pared 1 base from V and 0 bases from J, leaving 13 bases between. There are 17 residues in the CDR3. CDR3 DNA: TGCAGTGCTAGAGGTTTCGGTGCCGACTCCTATAATTCACCCCTCCACTTT. As protein: CSARGFGADSYNSPLHF.

V and J are TRBV7-2 and TRBJ2-2; D remains unclear. Germline V CDR1 and CDR2: SGHTA, FQGNSA. This CDR3 spans 14 amino acids. V lost 2 bases, J lost 2 bases, and 6 bases lay in between. The CDR3 sequence: CASSLSVNTGELFF. In nucleotides, the CDR3 is TGTGCCAGCAGCTTATCCGTCAACACCGGGGAGCTGTTTTTT.

In the case of this clonotype: Sequence at one end of the junction differs from germline and may be a read error. This chain uses TRBV29-1 with TRBJ1-2, with 9 bases matching TRBD1. The CDR3 has 13 residues. Germline loops: CDR1 SQVTM, CDR2 ANQGSEA. The chain's CDR3 is CSVEGEDRGGYTF. CDR3 DNA: TGTAGCGTTGAAGGGGAGGACAGGGGTGGCTACACCTTC.

This clonotype showed up just a few times. The chain is built from TRBV12-3 or TRBV12-4 and TRBJ2-4; 8 positions agree with TRBD1. The DNA end is a closer match to TRBJ2-7, so the J assignment may be wrong. The CDR3 has 13 residues. CDR3 in DNA: TGTGCCAGCTGTCTGGACAGGGCCCACGAGCAGTACTTC. It codes for CASCLDRAHEQYF.

This clonotype was found many times. The chain combines TRBV29-1 with TRBJ2-7; 12 nucleotides match TRBD1. The CDR3 totals 15 residues. V lost 4 bases to trimming and J lost 5 bases; unmatched junction nucleotides: 9. In germline, CDR1 is SQVTM, CDR2 ANQGSEA. The CDR3 DNA is TGCAGCGTTGGGATGTCGGGGACAGGGGGCCACGAGCAGTACTTC. This encodes CSVGMSGTGGHEQYF.

As concerns this clonotype: One junction end disagrees with the germline gene, perhaps due to a read error. The chain is built from TRBV6-1 and TRBJ1-5; D may be TRBD1 (6 bases). In germline, CDR1 is MNHNS, CDR2 SASEGT. The CDR3 has 13 residues. Here the CDR3 reads CAASTGTNQPQHF. The CDR3 nucleotides are TGCGCCGCCTCGACAGGAACTAATCAGCCCCAGCATTTT.

This clonotype was detected a few times. V gene TRBV11-1 combines with J gene TRBJ2-2, with a tentative D call TRBD1 (6 bases). The germline V and J ends were trimmed by 3 bases and 14 bases, with 13 bases remaining between them. CDR1 and CDR2 (germline): SGHAT, FQDESV (reference sequence). This CDR3 spans 12 amino acids. The CDR3 nucleotides read TGTGCCAGCAGCTTCTTGACAGGCGCCCTGTTTTTT. Translation gives CASSFLTGALFF.

The J gene is TRBJ2-1, the V gene TRBV4-1; D perhaps matches TRBD2 (5 bases). The CDR3 spans 15 residues. CDR1 and CDR2 from the germline V gene are MGHRA and YSYEKL. V was shortened by 1 base and J by 4 bases, with 11 bases between the two germline ends. The CDR3 protein is CASSQGSGDYNEQFF. Written as DNA, the CDR3 is TGCGCCAGCAGCCAAGGGAGCGGAGATTACAATGAGCAGTTCTTC.

This clonotype came up a few times. The chain combines TRBV5-1 with TRBJ2-1; 7 positions agree with TRBD1. J gave up 9 bases and V 3 bases, and 9 bases lay outside the gene matches. Germline V CDR1 and CDR2: SGHRS, YFSETQ. CDR3 length equals 14 residues. CDR3 sequence: CASSSPGQRSEQFF. In DNA, the CDR3 is TGCGCCAGCAGCTCACCGGGACAGAGGAGTGAGCAGTTCTTC.

Only a few counts were recorded for this clonotype. The chain carries TRBV4-2 and TRBJ1-2, with no clear D. The CDR3 extends over 15 amino acids. With 1 base removed from V and 4 bases from J, the gap between germline ends came to 13 bases. In germline, CDR1 is LGHNA, CDR2 YNFKEQ. The CDR3 coding sequence is TGTGCCAGCAGCCAAGGTCAAGGGTACCCCTATGGCTACACCTTC. Amino acids: CASSQGQGYPYGYTF.

This clonotype was observed a handful of times. The V and J genes are TRBV4-2 and TRBJ1-5, with 9 bases fitting TRBD1. Germline CDR1 reads LGHNA; CDR2 reads YNFKEQ. The CDR3 is 17 residues long. Germline trimming cut 4 bases from V and 4 bases from J; bases unmatched to any gene: 11. The CDR3 DNA follows: TGTGCCAGCAGCCCCGGGGGGACAGGGAATTTAAATCAGCCCCAGCATTTT. This codes for CASSPGGTGNLNQPQHF.

In this sample, this clonotype turned up a few times. The chain is built from TRBV29-1 and TRBJ2-7; the D call may be TRBD1 or TRBD2 (5 bases each). The length of the CDR3 is 14 residues. V was clipped by 1 base and J by 5 bases, with 15 bases between them. CDR1 and CDR2 (germline): SQVTM, ANQGSEA. In DNA form, the CDR3 reads TGCAGCGTTGAAGTCCTGGGGGTCTTGGACGAGCAGTACTTC. Residues: CSVEVLGVLDEQYF.

As for this clonotype: No DNA is shown, since the ends of the CDR3 on it are uncertain; the CDR3 is the one TCRdb lists. The V call is TRBV3-1, the J call TRBJ2-7; TRBD1 is taken as the D call from the table, unchecked against the DNA. Germline CDR1 LGHDT, CDR2 YNNKEL (reference sequence). 17 amino acids form the CDR3, both terminal residues included. This CDR3 reads CASSQDFRARGMYEQYF.

This rearrangement joins TRBV7-2 to TRBJ2-1; 7 positions match TRBD1. The CDR3 runs to 16 residues. V shed 5 bases, J shed 4 bases, and the junction held 11 bases outside the gene matches. The V gene's germline CDR1 is SGHTA and CDR2 FQGNSA. The CDR3 DNA reads as TGTGCCAGCAGCGATGGCTGGGGGACAGAATACAATGAGCAGTTCTTC. Translation gives CASSDGWGTEYNEQFF.

This clonotype has just one count. V usage is TRBV7-6 and J usage is TRBJ2-1; D is unresolved. Trimming removed 1 base from V and 0 bases from J, with 13 bases in between. Germline V gene lookup returns CDR1 SGHVS and CDR2 FNYEAQ. The CDR3 loop spans 17 amino acids. The CDR3 sequence: CASSLGMMRNSYNEQFF. In DNA, the CDR3 is TGTGCCAGCAGCTTAGGTATGATGCGTAACTCCTACAATGAGCAGTTCTTC.

The genes are TRBV6-5 and TRBJ2-5, with 8 positions matching TRBD1. The J call may be wrong; the DNA end is better matched by TRBJ2-7. Germline V gene lookup returns CDR1 MNHEY and CDR2 SVGAGI. This CDR3 comprises 14 residues. The DNA for the CDR3 is TGTGCCAGCAGCGTGACAGGGGAAGGTTACGAGCAGTACTTC. It yields the protein CASSVTGEGYEQYF.

This clonotype was recorded a few times. The rearrangement joins TRBV7-9 to TRBJ2-3; D call uncertain. V was clipped by 4 bases and J by 3 bases, with 11 bases between them. The germline gives CDR1 SEHNR, CDR2 FQNEAQ (reference sequence). The CDR3 has 14 residues. CDR3 bases: TGTGCCAGCAGCTCCTCACTTCCGACAGATACGCAGTATTTT. Encoded protein: CASSSSLPTDTQYF.

In its sample, this clonotype was seen a few times. The chain joins TRBV6-5 to TRBJ1-4; D is undetermined. Germline assignment: CDR1 MNHEY and CDR2 SVGAGI. Deletions cut 4 bases from V and 5 bases from J, with 11 bases between. The CDR3 has 14 amino acids. The DNA for the CDR3 is TGTGCCAGCAGTTCCGGGAGTTTGAATGAAAAACTGTTTTTT. Its protein product is CASSSGSLNEKLFF.

The V and J genes are TRBV12-3 or TRBV12-4 and TRBJ2-4, with D unclear. TRBJ2-7 matches the DNA end more closely, so the J call is doubtful. This CDR3 has 12 residues. The DNA of the CDR3 is TGTGCCAGCGGCTTCTTGAGAGCCGAGCAGTACTTC. It translates to CASGFLRAEQYF.

The table lists this clonotype with a few counts. V and J are TRBV29-1 and TRBJ2-5; D possibly corresponds to TRBD2 (6 bases). The CDR3 spans 15 residues. Per the germline V gene, CDR1 is SQVTM and CDR2 is ANQGSEA. Trimming took 3 bases from V and 4 from J, leaving 18 bases between them. As DNA, the CDR3 is TGCAGCGTTGAGGAGGGGTCAGGGAGACGAGAGACCCAGTACTTC. It is translated as CSVEEGSGRRETQYF.

This clonotype came up a few times. The rearrangement uses TRBV30 and TRBJ2-7; no clear D. Per germline, CDR1 GTSNPN and CDR2 SVGIG (reference sequence). This CDR3 spans 15 amino acids. Trimming removed 1 base at V and 3 bases at J, with 16 bases between. DNA of the CDR3: TGTGCCTGGAGTGACGGCTTCTCCGGCGTCTACGAGCAGTACTTC. This encodes CAWSDGFSGVYEQYF.